This T cell receptor (beta chain) was sequenced during a study of blood T cell repertoires in COVID-19. On the study more broadly: Material from acute and convalescent COVID-19 was sourced from the United States, Italy and Spain.

Authors' processing steps: By means of reference gene primer amplification, nucleated cell counts were estimated. This table comes from immunoSEQ multiplex PCR, and its TCRdb copy is limited to in-frame clones, with some not included. V and J calls and clone size are copied from that table; D and trimming were computed from the DNA. The data contain 300,000 to 400,000 clones, around 87% of them singletons. In Seattle, patients joined the study during active infection and were tracked longitudinally. The germline CDR1 and CDR2 sequences are SGHRS and YFSETQ. V dropped 4 bases and J dropped 5 bases, with 18 bases sitting between them. The CDR3 is 15 residues long.

V is TRBV5-1 and J is TRBJ2-5; D is perhaps TRBD1 (6 bases). The material sequenced was peripheral blood. The clonotype originates from a woman in her 50s with COVID-19, enrolled during active disease. The CDR3 is CASSPGGAGVETQYF. DNA of the CDR3: TGCGCCAGCAGCCCGGGCGGTGCAGGGGTTGAGACCCAGTACTTC.